This T cell receptor beta chain was sequenced in a study of blood T cell repertoires in COVID-19. Study in general: Researchers got acute and convalescent COVID-19 samples from the United States, Italy and Spain.

Sequenced by immunoSEQ multiplex PCR; TCRdb stores in-frame clones only, minus some. The repertoire consists of 90,000 or so clones, with more than 75% occurring once and the leading ten covering around 1%. This clone has a handful of counts. Sequenced sample: peripheral blood. The clonotype was recovered from a human donor in a cohort sampled during active COVID-19.

CDR3 coding DNA: TGTGCCAGCAGTGGTCGGGAGTTACTAGAGACCCAGTACTTC. It specifies CASSGRELLETQYF. This chain uses TRBV2 with TRBJ2-5, with D possibly being TRBD2 (6 bases). The germline V gene has CDR1 SNHLY and CDR2 FYNNEI. Trimming pared 4 bases from V and 4 bases from J, leaving 13 bases between. The CDR3 spans 14 residues. Together with reference TRBV2 and TRBJ2-5, the CDR3 gives the full variable domain: EPEVTQTPSHQVTQMGQEVILRCVPISNHLYFYWYRQILGQKVEFLVSFYNNEISEKSEIFDDQFSVERPDGSNFTLKIRSTKLEDSAMYFCASSGRELLETQYFGPGTRLLVL.